What follows describes a single T cell receptor beta chain. This specimen belongs to a study of blood T cell repertoires in COVID-19. Study summary: Samples came from the United States, Italy and Spain, spanning acute and convalescent COVID-19.

Produced via immunoSEQ multiplex PCR; TCRdb's table is partial and in-frame only. The sample yields approximately 110,000 clones, 75% to 85% seen once. From germline, CDR1 is SGHDT and CDR2 YYEEEE. The CDR3 covers 14 residues. Trimming took off 2 bases at V and 8 bases at J, with 16 bases between the two ends. Sequencing was carried out using peripheral blood. The source is a woman aged 80 or older with active or convalescent COVID-19. The J gene is TRBJ1-1, the V gene TRBV5-6; D is perhaps TRBD1 (6 bases). CDR3 loop: CASSFRDTHDEAFF. The CDR3 DNA reads TGTGCCAGCAGCTTCCGGGACACCCATGACGAAGCTTTCTTT.